The T cell receptor beta chain described here comes from a study of T-cell reconstitution after alpha-beta-depleted transplantation in children. A library of TCRbeta sequences, prepared with unique molecular identifiers, was generated. TCRdb called the PCR reads again in MiXCR, with one record for every CDR3 protein. The data contain hundreds of thousands of distinct CDR3 sequences, roughly 15% of them singletons. This clonotype appeared many times. Antigen specificity is unknown. Trimming took 4 bases from V and 4 from J, leaving 11 bases between them. CDR1 is SGHRS, CDR2 YFSETQ, per germline. This CDR3 is built from 13 residues. Overall study findings and caveats: Reportedly, roughly two months post-transplant, alpha-beta T cells arose from several hundred expanded graft clones. T cells produced anew were the main source of T-cell counts and diversity one year after transplant.

The starting material was PBMCs, mostly from graft donor cells, obtained 360 days after TCRalphabeta/CD19-depleted stem cell transplant. The sequence was collected from a male patient younger than 18 who had a stem cell transplant for acute lymphoblastic leukemia, so the T cells may come from the graft donor. This chain uses TRBV5-1 with TRBJ2-5; D is unresolved. The DNA of the CDR3 is TGCGCCAGCAGCCTACCACTGGGAGAGACCCAGTACTTC. Amino acid sequence: CASSLPLGETQYF.